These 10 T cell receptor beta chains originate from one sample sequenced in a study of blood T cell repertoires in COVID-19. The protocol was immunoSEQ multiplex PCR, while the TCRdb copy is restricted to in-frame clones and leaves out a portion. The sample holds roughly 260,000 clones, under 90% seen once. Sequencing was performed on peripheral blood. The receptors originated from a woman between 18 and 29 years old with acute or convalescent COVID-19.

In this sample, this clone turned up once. Here the CDR3 DNA reads TGTGCCAGCAGCCAAGGGGCTACTAGTGAAGCTTTCTTT. Residues: CASSQGATSEAFF. The rearrangement joins TRBV3-1 (or the pseudogene TRBV3-2) to TRBJ1-1; no reliable D call. The ends were cut back, 1 base at V and 7 bases at J, with 10 bases in the middle. CDR1 LGHDT and CDR2 YNNKEL come from the germline V gene (reference sequence). The CDR3 has 13 amino acids.

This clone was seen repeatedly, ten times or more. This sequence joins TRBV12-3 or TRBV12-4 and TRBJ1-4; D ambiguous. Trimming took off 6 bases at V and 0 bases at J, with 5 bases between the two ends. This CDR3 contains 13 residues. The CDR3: CASRLSTNEKLFF. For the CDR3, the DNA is TGTGCCAGCAGACTTTCAACTAATGAAAAACTGTTTTTT.

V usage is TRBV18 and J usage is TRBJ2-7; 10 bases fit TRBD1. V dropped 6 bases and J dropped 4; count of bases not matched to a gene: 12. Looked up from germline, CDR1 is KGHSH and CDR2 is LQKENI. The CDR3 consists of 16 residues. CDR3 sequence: CASSPRTGGGLYEQYF. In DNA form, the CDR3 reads TGTGCCAGCTCCCCAAGGACAGGGGGAGGGTTGTACGAGCAGTACTTC. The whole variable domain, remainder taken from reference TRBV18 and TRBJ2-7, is NAGVMQNPRHLVRRRGQEARLRCSPMKGHSHVYWYRQLPEEGLKFMVYLQKENIIDESGMPKERFSAEFPKEGPSILRIQQVVRGDSAAYFCASSPRTGGGLYEQYFGPGTRLTVT.

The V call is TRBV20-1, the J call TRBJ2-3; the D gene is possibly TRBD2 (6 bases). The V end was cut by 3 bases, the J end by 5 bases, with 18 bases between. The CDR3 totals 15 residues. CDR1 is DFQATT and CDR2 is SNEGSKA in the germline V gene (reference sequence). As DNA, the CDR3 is TGCAGTGCTAGTGCGGGGAGAGCGTTGGGAGATACGCAGTATTTT. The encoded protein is CSASAGRALGDTQYF.

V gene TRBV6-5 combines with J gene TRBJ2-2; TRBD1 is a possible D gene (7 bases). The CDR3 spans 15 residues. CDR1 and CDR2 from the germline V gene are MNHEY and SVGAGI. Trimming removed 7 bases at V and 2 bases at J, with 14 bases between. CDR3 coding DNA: TGTGCCAGCAAGGGGGCGGGACAAAACACCGGGGAGCTGTTTTTT. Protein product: CASKGAGQNTGELFF.

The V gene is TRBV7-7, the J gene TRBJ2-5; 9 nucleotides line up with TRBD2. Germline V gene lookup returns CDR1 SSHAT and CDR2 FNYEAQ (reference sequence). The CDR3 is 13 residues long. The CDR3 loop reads CASGLAGDETQYF. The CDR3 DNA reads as TGTGCTAGCGGTTTAGCGGGAGATGAGACCCAGTACTTC. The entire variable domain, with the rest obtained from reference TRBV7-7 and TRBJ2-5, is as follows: GAGVSQSPRYKVTKRGQDVTLRCDPISSHATLYWYQQALGQGPEFLTYFNYEAQPDKSGLPSDRFSAERPEGSISTLTIQRTEQRDSAMYRCASGLAGDETQYFGPGTRLLVL.

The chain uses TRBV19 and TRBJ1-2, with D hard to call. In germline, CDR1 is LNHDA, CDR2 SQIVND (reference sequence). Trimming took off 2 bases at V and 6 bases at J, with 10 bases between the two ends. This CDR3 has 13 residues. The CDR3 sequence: CASSIPPRDGYTF. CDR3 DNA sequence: TGTGCCAGTAGTATACCTCCGAGGGATGGCTACACCTTC.

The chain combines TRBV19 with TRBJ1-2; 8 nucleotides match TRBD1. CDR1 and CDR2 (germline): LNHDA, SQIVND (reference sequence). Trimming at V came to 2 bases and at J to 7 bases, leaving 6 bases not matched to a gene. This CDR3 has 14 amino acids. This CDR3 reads CASSIIQGAVGYTF. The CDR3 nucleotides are TGTGCCAGTAGTATAATCCAGGGGGCGGTTGGCTACACCTTC. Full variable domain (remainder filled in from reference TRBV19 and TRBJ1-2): DGGITQSPKYLFRKEGQNVTLSCEQNLNHDAMYWYRQDPGQGLRLIYYSQIVNDFQKGDIAEGYSVSREKKESFPLTVTSAQKNPTAFYLCASSIIQGAVGYTFGSGTRLTVV.

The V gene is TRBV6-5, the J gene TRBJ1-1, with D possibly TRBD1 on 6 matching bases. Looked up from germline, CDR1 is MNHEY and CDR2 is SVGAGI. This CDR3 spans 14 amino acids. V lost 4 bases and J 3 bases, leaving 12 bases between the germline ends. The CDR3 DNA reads TGTGCCAGCAGTTTGACAGGTTTGGACACTGAAGCTTTCTTT. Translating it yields CASSLTGLDTEAFF.

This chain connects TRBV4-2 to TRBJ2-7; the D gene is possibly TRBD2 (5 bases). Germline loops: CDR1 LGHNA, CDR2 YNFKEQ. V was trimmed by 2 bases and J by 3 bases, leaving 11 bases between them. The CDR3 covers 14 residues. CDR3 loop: CASSQYREIYEQYF. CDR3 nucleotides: TGTGCCAGCAGCCAATACCGGGAAATCTACGAGCAGTACTTC.